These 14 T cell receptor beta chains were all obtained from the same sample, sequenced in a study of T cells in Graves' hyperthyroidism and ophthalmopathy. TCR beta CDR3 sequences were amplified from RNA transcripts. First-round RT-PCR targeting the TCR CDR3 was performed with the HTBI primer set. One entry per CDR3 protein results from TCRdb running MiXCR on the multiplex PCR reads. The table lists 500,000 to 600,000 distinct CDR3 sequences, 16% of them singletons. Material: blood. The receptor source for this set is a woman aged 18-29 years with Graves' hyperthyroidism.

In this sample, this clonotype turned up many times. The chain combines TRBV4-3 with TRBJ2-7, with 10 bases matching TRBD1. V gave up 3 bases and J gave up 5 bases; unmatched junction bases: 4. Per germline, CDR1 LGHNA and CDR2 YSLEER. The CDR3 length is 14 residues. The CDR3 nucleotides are TGCGCCAGCAGCCAGGCGGACAGGGGGGACGAGCAGTACTTC. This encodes CASSQADRGDEQYF.

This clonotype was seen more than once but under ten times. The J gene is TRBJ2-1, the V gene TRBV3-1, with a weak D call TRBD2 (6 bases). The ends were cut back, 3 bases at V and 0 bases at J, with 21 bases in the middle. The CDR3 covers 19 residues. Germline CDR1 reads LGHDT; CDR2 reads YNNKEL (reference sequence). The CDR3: CASSHGAGLSLNSYNEQFF. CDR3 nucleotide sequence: TGTGCCAGCAGCCACGGCGCGGGGTTGAGCCTTAACTCCTACAATGAGCAGTTCTTC.

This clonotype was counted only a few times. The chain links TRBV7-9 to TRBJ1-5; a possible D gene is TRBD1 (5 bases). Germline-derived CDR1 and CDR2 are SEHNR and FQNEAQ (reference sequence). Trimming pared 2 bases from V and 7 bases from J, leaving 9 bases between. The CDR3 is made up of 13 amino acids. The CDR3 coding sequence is TGTGCCAGCAGCTTAAAAGGGGAGCAGCCCCAGCATTTT. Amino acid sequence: CASSLKGEQPQHF.

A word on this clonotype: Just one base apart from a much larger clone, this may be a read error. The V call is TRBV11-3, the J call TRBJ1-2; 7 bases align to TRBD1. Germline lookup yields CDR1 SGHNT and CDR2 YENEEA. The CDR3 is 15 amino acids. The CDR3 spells CASSFRDSAGYGCTF. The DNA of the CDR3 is TGTGCCAGCAGCTTCCGGGACAGTGCCGGGTATGGCTGCACCTTC.

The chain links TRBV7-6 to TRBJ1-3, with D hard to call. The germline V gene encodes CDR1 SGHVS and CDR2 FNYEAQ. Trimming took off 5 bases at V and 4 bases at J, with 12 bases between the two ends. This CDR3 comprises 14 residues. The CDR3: CASSKTDFGNTIYF. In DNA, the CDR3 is TGTGCCAGCAGCAAAACAGACTTCGGAAACACCATATATTTT.

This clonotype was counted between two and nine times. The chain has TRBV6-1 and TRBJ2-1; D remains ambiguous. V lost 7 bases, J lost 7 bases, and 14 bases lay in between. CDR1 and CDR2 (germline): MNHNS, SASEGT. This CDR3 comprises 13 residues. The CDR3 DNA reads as TGTGCCAGCACCAGAAGAGCCCTAAATGAGCAGTTCTTC. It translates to CASTRRALNEQFF.

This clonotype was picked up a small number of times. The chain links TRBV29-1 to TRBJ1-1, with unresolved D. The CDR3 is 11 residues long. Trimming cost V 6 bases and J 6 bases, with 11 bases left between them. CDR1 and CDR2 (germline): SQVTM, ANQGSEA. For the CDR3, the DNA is TGCAGCGTGTCGACGGTCTCTGAAGCTTTCTTT. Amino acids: CSVSTVSEAFF.

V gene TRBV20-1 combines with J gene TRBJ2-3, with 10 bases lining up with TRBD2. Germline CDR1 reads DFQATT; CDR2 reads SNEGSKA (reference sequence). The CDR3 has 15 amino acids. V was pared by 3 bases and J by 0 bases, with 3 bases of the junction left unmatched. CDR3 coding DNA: TGCAGTGCTAGTGGTAGCGGGGGGAGCACAGATACGCAGTATTTT. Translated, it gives CSASGSGGSTDTQYF.

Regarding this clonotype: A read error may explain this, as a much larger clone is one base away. This chain's CDR3 is CASSSDGYSGETQYF. The CDR3 DNA reads TGTGCCAGCAGCTCGGACGGTTATAGTGGGGAGACCCAGTACTTC. The rearrangement uses TRBV11-2 and TRBJ2-5; unclear D gene. V was trimmed by 4 bases and J by 5 bases, leaving 17 bases between them. CDR3 length: 15 amino acids. Per the germline V gene, CDR1 is SGHAT and CDR2 is FQNNGV.

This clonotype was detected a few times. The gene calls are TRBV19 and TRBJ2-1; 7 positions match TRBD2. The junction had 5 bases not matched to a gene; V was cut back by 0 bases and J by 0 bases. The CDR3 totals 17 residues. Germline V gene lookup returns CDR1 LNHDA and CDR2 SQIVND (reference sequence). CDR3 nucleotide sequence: TGTGCCAGTAGTATAGATCTTCGCGGGAGCTCCTACAATGAGCAGTTCTTC. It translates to CASSIDLRGSSYNEQFF.

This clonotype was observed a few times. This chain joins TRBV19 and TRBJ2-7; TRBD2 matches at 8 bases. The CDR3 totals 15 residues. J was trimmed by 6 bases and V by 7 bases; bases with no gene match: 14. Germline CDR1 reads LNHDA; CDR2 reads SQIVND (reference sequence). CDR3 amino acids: CASTVSTAGGGEQYF. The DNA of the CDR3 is TGTGCCAGTACCGTATCCACCGCGGGAGGCGGCGAGCAGTACTTC.

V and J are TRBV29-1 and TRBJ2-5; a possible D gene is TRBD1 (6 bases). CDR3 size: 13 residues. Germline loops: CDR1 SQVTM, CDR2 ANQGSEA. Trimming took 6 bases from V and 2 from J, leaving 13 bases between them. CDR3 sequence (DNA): TGCAGCGTGGCCGGGACAAAACAAGAGACCCAGTACTTC. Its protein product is CSVAGTKQETQYF.

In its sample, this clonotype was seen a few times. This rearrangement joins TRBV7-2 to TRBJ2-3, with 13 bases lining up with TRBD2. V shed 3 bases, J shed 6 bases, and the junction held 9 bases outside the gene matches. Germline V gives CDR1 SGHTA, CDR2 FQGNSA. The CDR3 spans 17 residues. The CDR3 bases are TGTGCCAGCAGCTTGAAGACTAGCGGGGGGTTATTGGATACGCAGTATTTT. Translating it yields CASSLKTSGGLLDTQYF.

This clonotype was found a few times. CDR3 in amino acids: CASSLKFTQYF. The CDR3 DNA sequence: TGTGCCAGCAGCTTAAAATTTACGCAGTATTTT. The genes are TRBV13 and TRBJ2-3; no reliable D call. CDR3 length: 11 residues. The V end was cut by 2 bases, the J end by 8 bases, with 5 bases between. Germline V CDR1 and CDR2: PRHDT, FYEKMQ (reference sequence).